These 22 T cell receptor beta chains were sequenced from one sample in a study of Graves' ophthalmopathy and Graves' hyperthyroidism. RNA transcripts were the source from which TCR beta CDR3 regions were amplified. In the first round, RT-PCR was carried out with HTBI primers, and a multiplex PCR formed the second round. A single record per CDR3 protein comes from TCRdb applying MiXCR to the multiplex PCR reads. The data contain roughly 1.1 million distinct CDR3 sequences, 35% to 40% of them singletons. Sequencing input: peripheral blood or thyroid tissue (not recorded which). The receptors stem from an adult man with Graves' hyperthyroidism.

This clonotype was counted once. The V call is TRBV5-1, the J call TRBJ2-7; 8 bases fit TRBD1. The V and J ends lost 2 bases and 5 bases, in that order; junction bases with no gene match: 6. CDR3 length: 14 amino acids. In germline, CDR1 is SGHRS, CDR2 YFSETQ. CDR3 sequence (DNA): TGCGCCAGCAGCTTTGCGGACAGGGACCACGAGCAGTACTTC. Encoded protein: CASSFADRDHEQYF.

This clonotype was observed a handful of times. CDR3 bases: TGCAGTGCTAGAATGGCGGGAGGGTCTCTTCGCGCCACCGAGCAGTACTTC. Its protein is CSARMAGGSLRATEQYF. The V and J genes are TRBV20-1 and TRBJ2-7; the match to TRBD2 covers 9 bases. The J segment lost 6 bases and the V segment lost 2 bases, leaving 17 bases of the junction unmatched. CDR1 and CDR2 (germline): DFQATT, SNEGSKA (reference sequence). The CDR3 has 17 residues.

This clonotype appeared many times. The chain recombines TRBV12-3 or TRBV12-4 with TRBJ1-5, with D perhaps TRBD1 (6 bases). Between the trimmed V and J ends, which lost 3 bases and 13 bases, there was a span of 10 bases. This CDR3 has 11 residues. The CDR3 loop is CASSFGGAQHF. The CDR3, as DNA: TGTGCCAGCAGTTTTGGGGGCGCGCAGCATTTT.

The rearrangement joins TRBV20-1 to TRBJ1-1; D unclear. CDR1 DFQATT and CDR2 SNEGSKA come from the germline V gene (reference sequence). With 5 bases removed from V and 5 bases from J, the gap between germline ends came to 21 bases. This CDR3 comprises 15 residues. The CDR3 is CSALELAEGWTEAFF. The CDR3 DNA reads as TGCAGTGCTCTAGAGTTGGCGGAGGGATGGACTGAAGCTTTCTTT.

The table lists this clonotype with many counts. CDR3 sequence: CSAIPGQGAQGTEAFF. The CDR3 nucleotides are TGCAGTGCAATTCCGGGACAGGGGGCGCAGGGCACTGAAGCTTTCTTT. The chain links TRBV20-1 to TRBJ1-1; 12 bases are shared with TRBD1. Germline values: CDR1 DFQATT, CDR2 SNEGSKA (reference sequence). CDR3 size: 16 residues. With 6 bases clipped from V and 4 bases from J, the junction kept 12 bases outside the gene matches.

This clonotype was counted ten times or more. The chain uses TRBV5-1 and TRBJ2-7; possible D gene TRBD2, 5 bases. There are 13 residues in the CDR3. V lost 3 bases, J lost 6 bases, and 13 bases lay in between. The V gene's germline CDR1 is SGHRS and CDR2 YFSETQ. The DNA for the CDR3 is TGCGCCAGCAGCTCCGGCGGAGGACCCGAGCAGTACTTC. Translated: CASSSGGGPEQYF.

At least ten counts were recorded for this clonotype. The genes are TRBV25-1 and TRBJ2-7; no definite D call. This CDR3 contains 12 residues. The germline V and J ends were trimmed by 3 bases and 4 bases, with 7 bases remaining between them. CDR1 MGHDK and CDR2 SYGVNS come from the germline V gene. DNA of the CDR3: TGTGCCAGCAGTGACTTAAATTACGAGCAGTACTTC. Translated, it gives CASSDLNYEQYF.

This clonotype was counted at least ten times. The V gene is TRBV15, the J gene TRBJ2-7; 11 bases align to TRBD1. The CDR3 covers 17 residues. Germline loops: CDR1 LNHNV, CDR2 YYDKDF (reference sequence). Trimming removed 2 bases from V and 6 bases from J; junction bases left unmatched: 12. DNA for the CDR3: TGTGCCACCAGCAGATCACGTCGGGGGACAGGGGGGGTCGAGCAGTACTTC. This encodes CATSRSRRGTGGVEQYF.

This clonotype was counted ten times or more. The V and J genes are TRBV10-3 and TRBJ1-6; TRBD1 might be the D (6 bases). V lost 3 bases and J 13 bases, leaving 13 bases between the germline ends. In germline, CDR1 is ENHRY, CDR2 SYGVKD. The CDR3 sequence is 13 residues long. The CDR3 loop is CAISDHTGSPLHF. The CDR3 nucleotides are TGTGCCATCAGTGACCACACAGGGTCGCCCCTCCACTTT.

The V gene is TRBV29-1, the J gene TRBJ1-1; D gene uncertain. Germline-derived CDR1 and CDR2 are SQVTM and ANQGSEA. The CDR3 has 15 residues. The ends were cut back, 6 bases at V and 4 bases at J, with 21 bases in the middle. The CDR3 is CSVIITGIGGTEAFF. Here the CDR3 DNA reads TGCAGCGTCATCATAACGGGGATAGGTGGCACTGAAGCTTTCTTT.

The J gene is TRBJ2-7, the V gene TRBV27; TRBD1 aligns across 7 bases. CDR3 length equals 14 residues. J lost 4 bases, V lost 0 bases, and 3 bases had no gene match. CDR1 MNHEY and CDR2 SMNVEV come from the germline V gene (reference sequence). Here the CDR3 DNA reads TGTGCCAGCAGTTTATCGGGACAGCCATACGAGCAGTACTTC. Translation: CASSLSGQPYEQYF.

This chain links TRBV7-7 with TRBJ2-5; 7 bases are shared with TRBD2. With 7 bases clipped from V and 2 bases from J, the junction kept 13 bases outside the gene matches. Germline V gives CDR1 SSHAT, CDR2 FNYEAQ (reference sequence). The CDR3 consists of 16 residues. The CDR3 region is CASTDSGGGLQETQYF. In nucleotides, the CDR3 is TGTGCCAGCACCGATAGTGGCGGGGGATTACAAGAGACCCAGTACTTC.

This chain joins TRBV10-3 and TRBJ1-5, with 8 nucleotides matching TRBD1. The V segment lost 5 bases and the J segment 1 base; nucleotides outside the gene matches: 10. Germline V lookup: CDR1 ENHRY, CDR2 SYGVKD. This CDR3 has 17 amino acids. For the CDR3, the DNA is TGTGCCATCAGTTATACAGGGGGAGGGAGGAGCAATCAGCCCCAGCATTTT. As protein: CAISYTGGGRSNQPQHF.

The genes are TRBV11-2 and TRBJ1-6; D is ambiguous. Germline V gene lookup returns CDR1 SGHAT and CDR2 FQNNGV. The CDR3 is 14 residues long. V shed 1 base and J shed 6 bases, with 7 bases lying between them. The DNA for the CDR3 is TGTGCCAGCAGCTTAGTGGCAGGTAATTCACCCCTCCACTTT. The encoded protein is CASSLVAGNSPLHF. Using reference TRBV11-2 and TRBJ1-6 for the parts outside the CDR3, the full variable domain is EAGVAQSPRYKIIEKRQSVAFWCNPISGHATLYWYQQILGQGPKLLIQFQNNGVVDDSQLPKDRFSAERLKGVDSTLKIQPAKLEDSAVYLCASSLVAGNSPLHFGNGTRLTVT.

This clonotype has only a few counts. This chain links TRBV5-4 with TRBJ1-4, with 9 bases fitting TRBD1. In germline, CDR1 is SGHNT, CDR2 YYREEE (reference sequence). There are 15 residues in the CDR3. J lost 6 bases, V lost 2 bases, and 5 bases had no gene match. CDR3 sequence: CASSFGDRAHEKLFF. Written as DNA, the CDR3 is TGTGCCAGCAGCTTCGGGGACAGGGCCCATGAAAAACTGTTTTTT. Supplemented by reference TRBV5-4 and TRBJ1-4, the full variable domain reads ETGVTQSPTHLIKTRGQQVTLRCSSQSGHNTVSWYQQALGQGPQFIFQYYREEENGRGNFPPRFSGLQFPNYSSELNVNALELDDSALYLCASSFGDRAHEKLFFGSGTQLSVL.

The sample holds a few counts of this clonotype. As DNA, the CDR3 is TGTGCCAGCAGTTACGACGGCGGGAGAAGCGGGGAGCTGTTTTTT. Amino acids: CASSYDGGRSGELFF. The chain combines TRBV6-5 with TRBJ2-2; 7 bases match TRBD2. Germline-derived CDR1 and CDR2 are MNHEY and SVGAGI. This CDR3 has 15 amino acids. J lost 7 bases, V lost 2 bases, and 7 bases had no gene match.

This clonotype was seen more than once but under ten times. Germline and junction disagree at one end, which may indicate a read error. The gene calls are TRBV10-2 and TRBJ1-3, with TRBD1 matching 8 bases. The V gene's germline CDR1 is WSHSY and CDR2 SAAADI. This CDR3 has 17 residues. This CDR3 reads CASSRTGQGFSGNTIYF. In DNA form, the CDR3 reads TGTGCCAGCAGTCGAACAGGACAGGGCTTCTCTGGAAACACCATATATTTT.

Concerning this clonotype itself: It may be a read error: a sequence one base away is much more abundant. The conserved final phenylalanine or tryptophan is absent from the CDR3, which likely points to a read error. No DNA is shown, since the ends of the CDR3 on it are uncertain; the CDR3 is the one TCRdb lists. This rearrangement joins TRBV19 to TRBJ1-1. Germline-derived CDR1 and CDR2 are LNHDA and SQIVND (reference sequence). The length of the CDR3 is 12 amino acids, counting both ends. The CDR3: CASSIKTKETFL.

This clonotype was observed many times. This chain joins TRBV7-9 and TRBJ2-5; D possibly matches TRBD1 or TRBD2 (5 bases each). CDR3 length: 14 amino acids. The germline CDR1 and CDR2 sequences are SEHNR and FQNEAQ (reference sequence). Trimming pared 1 base from V and 6 bases from J, leaving 12 bases between. CDR3 coding DNA: TGTGCCAGCAGCTTAGTCGTGGGGGATAAGACCCAGTACTTC. This codes for CASSLVVGDKTQYF.

This clonotype came up a few times. The chain combines TRBV4-3 with TRBJ1-3; D ambiguous. Germline assignment: CDR1 LGHNA and CDR2 YSLEER. The CDR3 is 15 amino acids. Trimming removed 8 bases at V and 0 bases at J, with 14 bases between. The DNA for the CDR3 is TGCGCCAGCTCCTCAAATTGGGACTCTGGAAACACCATATATTTT. It yields the protein CASSSNWDSGNTIYF.

The table lists this clonotype with many counts. This rearrangement joins TRBV2 to TRBJ2-5; maybe TRBD2 (6 bases). The germline V and J ends were trimmed by 7 bases and 5 bases, with 14 bases remaining between them. The CDR3 totals 13 residues. In germline, CDR1 is SNHLY, CDR2 FYNNEI. The CDR3 sequence is CASIGTGEETQYF. The CDR3 DNA is TGTGCCAGCATTGGCACGGGAGAGGAGACCCAGTACTTC.

Comment on this clonotype: A much more abundant neighbour one base away suggests this may be a read error. The rearrangement uses TRBV7-9 and TRBJ1-4; D may be TRBD1 (5 bases). Per the germline V gene, CDR1 is SEHNR and CDR2 is FQNEAQ (reference sequence). This CDR3 is 14 amino acids long. V shed 4 bases and J shed 2 bases, with 8 bases lying between them. The CDR3, as DNA: TGTGCCAGCAGCTCGACAGTGACTAATGAAAAACTGTTTTTT. Its translation: CASSSTVTNEKLFF.